These 4 T cell receptor beta chains originate from one sample sequenced in a study of blood T cells in healthy people across ages. Together with a sample-barcoded 5' primer, a J-beta primer mix was included in a second PCR lasting 7 to 11 cycles. A single record per CDR3 protein comes from TCRdb applying MiXCR to the 5' RACE reads. This sample has fewer than 900,000 distinct CDR3 sequences, with approximately 43% found just once. Material: blood. The receptors derive from a woman aged 60 to 75 in good health.

In its sample, this clonotype was seen many times. The gene calls are TRBV6-2 or TRBV6-3 and TRBJ2-1; 12 nucleotides match TRBD2. This CDR3 region has 14 residues. V lost 6 bases and J lost 6; bases outside the gene matches: 3. Germline V lookup: CDR1 MNHEY, CDR2 SVGEGT. CDR3 nucleotides: TGTGCCAGCAGCTTGACTAGCGGGAGCAATGAGCAGTTCTTC. This sequence encodes CASSLTSGSNEQFF.

This chain links TRBV27 with TRBJ2-7, with 7 bases matching TRBD2. The V gene's germline CDR1 is MNHEY and CDR2 SMNVEV (reference sequence). The CDR3 extends over 17 amino acids. Trimming took 2 bases from V and 2 from J; bases not matched to a gene: 12. CDR3 nucleotides: TGTGCCAGCAGTTTACGCGGGGCTAGCGGATCCCCCTACGAGCAGTACTTC. It encodes CASSLRGASGSPYEQYF.

Turning to this clonotype: A much larger clone lies one base from this, so it may be a read error. This chain joins TRBV29-1 and TRBJ2-1; 14 bases are shared with TRBD2. J was trimmed by 9 bases and V by 1 base; bases with no gene match: 5. The CDR3 runs to 15 residues. From germline, CDR1 is SQVTM and CDR2 ANQGSEA. CDR3: CSVEGTSGRWGEQFF. The DNA for the CDR3 is TGCAGCGTTGAAGGGACTAGCGGGAGGTGGGGTGAGCAGTTCTTC.

In regard to this clonotype: This may come from a read error, since a much larger clone is one base off. This chain uses TRBV3-1 with TRBJ2-1; 7 nucleotides line up with TRBD1. Unmatched junction bases numbered 5, after V lost 3 bases and J lost 9 bases. Germline lookup yields CDR1 LGHDT and CDR2 YNNKEL (reference sequence). The CDR3 contains 13 residues. CDR3 amino acids: CASSQNRGGEQFF. In nucleotides, the CDR3 is TGTGCCAGCAGCCAGAACAGGGGTGGTGAGCAGTTCTTC.